This T cell receptor beta chain was found in a study of blood T cell repertoires in COVID-19. As for the study in general: Samples of COVID-19 (acute and convalescent) were obtained from the United States, Italy and Spain.

TCRdb's table, derived via immunoSEQ multiplex PCR, lists solely in-frame clones and lacks some. This table holds around 100,000 clones, about 88% found once. The ends were cut back, 1 base at V and 11 bases at J, with 11 bases in the middle. The CDR3 runs to 12 residues. Germline CDR1 MNHNS, CDR2 SASEGT. The sample comprised peripheral blood. This chain uses TRBV6-1 with TRBJ1-1, with D possibly TRBD1 on 5 matching bases. This clonotype was sampled from an older woman who had recovered from COVID-19. This chain's CDR3 is CASSEGRGSAFF. The CDR3 nucleotides read TGTGCCAGCAGTGAAGGGAGGGGTTCGGCTTTCTTT.